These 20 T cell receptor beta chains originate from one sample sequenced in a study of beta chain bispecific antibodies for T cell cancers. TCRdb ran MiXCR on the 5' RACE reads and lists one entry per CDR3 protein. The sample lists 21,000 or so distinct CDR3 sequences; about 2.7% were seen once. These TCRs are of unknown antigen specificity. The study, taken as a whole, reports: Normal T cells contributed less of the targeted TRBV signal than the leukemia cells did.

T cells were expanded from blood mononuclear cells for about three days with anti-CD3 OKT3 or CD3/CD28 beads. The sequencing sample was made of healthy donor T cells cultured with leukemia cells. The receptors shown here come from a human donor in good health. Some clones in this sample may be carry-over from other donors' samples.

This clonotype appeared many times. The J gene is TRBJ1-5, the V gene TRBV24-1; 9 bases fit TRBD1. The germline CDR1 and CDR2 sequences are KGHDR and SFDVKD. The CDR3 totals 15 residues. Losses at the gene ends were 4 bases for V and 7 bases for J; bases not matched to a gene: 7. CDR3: CATSDPRQGGQPQHF. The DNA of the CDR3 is TGTGCCACCAGTGACCCCAGACAGGGGGGCCAGCCCCAGCATTTT.

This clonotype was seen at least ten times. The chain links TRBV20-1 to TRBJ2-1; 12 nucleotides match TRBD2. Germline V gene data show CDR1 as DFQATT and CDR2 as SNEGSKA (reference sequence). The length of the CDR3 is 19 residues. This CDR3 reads CSVARGGLAGGPPRGEQFF. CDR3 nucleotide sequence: TGCAGCGTTGCTAGGGGGGGCCTAGCGGGGGGGCCACCGAGGGGTGAGCAGTTCTTC.

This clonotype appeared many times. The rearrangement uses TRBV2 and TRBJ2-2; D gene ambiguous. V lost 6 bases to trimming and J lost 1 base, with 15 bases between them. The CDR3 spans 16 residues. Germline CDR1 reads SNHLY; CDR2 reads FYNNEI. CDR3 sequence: CASRGFEAGNTGELFF. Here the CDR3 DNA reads TGTGCCAGCAGAGGATTCGAAGCAGGGAACACCGGGGAGCTGTTTTTT.

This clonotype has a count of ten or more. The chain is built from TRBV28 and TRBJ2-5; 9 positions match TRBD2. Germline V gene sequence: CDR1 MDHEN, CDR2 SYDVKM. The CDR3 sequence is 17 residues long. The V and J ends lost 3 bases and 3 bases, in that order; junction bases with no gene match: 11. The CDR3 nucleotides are TGTGCCAGCAGTTTCTCAAGCGGGGGGTTGGTAGAAGAGACCCAGTACTTC. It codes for CASSFSSGGLVEETQYF.

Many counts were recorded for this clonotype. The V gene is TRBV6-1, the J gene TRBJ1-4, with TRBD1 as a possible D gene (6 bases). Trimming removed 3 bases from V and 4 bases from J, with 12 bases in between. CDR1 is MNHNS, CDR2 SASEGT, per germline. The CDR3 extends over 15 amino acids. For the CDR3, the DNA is TGTGCCAGCAGTGAGTGGGGGCTCGGTAATGAAAAACTGTTTTTT. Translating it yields CASSEWGLGNEKLFF.

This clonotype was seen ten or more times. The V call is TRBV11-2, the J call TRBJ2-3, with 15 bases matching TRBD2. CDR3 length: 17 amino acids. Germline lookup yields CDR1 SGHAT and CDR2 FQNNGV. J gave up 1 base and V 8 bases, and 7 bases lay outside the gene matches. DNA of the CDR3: TGTGCCAGCGCCGGACTAGCGGGGGGGAGGCGCACAGATACGCAGTATTTT. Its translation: CASAGLAGGRRTDTQYF.

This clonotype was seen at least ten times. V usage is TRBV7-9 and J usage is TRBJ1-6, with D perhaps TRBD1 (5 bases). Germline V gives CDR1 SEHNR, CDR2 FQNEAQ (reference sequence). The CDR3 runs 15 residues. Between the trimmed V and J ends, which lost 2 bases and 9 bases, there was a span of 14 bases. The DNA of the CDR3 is TGTGCCAGCAGCTTATCGTGGGACTTTGGTTCACCCCTCCACTTT. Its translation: CASSLSWDFGSPLHF.

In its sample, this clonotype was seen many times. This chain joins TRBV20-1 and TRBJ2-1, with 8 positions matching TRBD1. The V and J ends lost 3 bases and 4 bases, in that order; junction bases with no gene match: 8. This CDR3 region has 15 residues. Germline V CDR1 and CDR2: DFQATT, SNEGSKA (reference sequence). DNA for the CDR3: TGCAGTGCTAGCGACCGGGACAGGTTTTACAATGAGCAGTTCTTC. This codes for CSASDRDRFYNEQFF.

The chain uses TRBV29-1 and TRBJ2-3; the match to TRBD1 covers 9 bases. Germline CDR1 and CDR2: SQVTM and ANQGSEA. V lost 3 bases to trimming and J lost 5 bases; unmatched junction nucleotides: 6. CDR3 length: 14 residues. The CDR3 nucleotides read TGCAGCGTTGAGGGGACAGGGAGTGTAGATACGCAGTATTTT. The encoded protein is CSVEGTGSVDTQYF.

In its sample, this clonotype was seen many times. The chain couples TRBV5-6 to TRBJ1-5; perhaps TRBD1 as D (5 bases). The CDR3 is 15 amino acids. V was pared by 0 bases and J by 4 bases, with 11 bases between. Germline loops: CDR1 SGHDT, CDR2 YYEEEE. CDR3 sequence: CASSLGAGKNQPQHF. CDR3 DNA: TGTGCCAGCAGCTTGGGGGCAGGGAAGAATCAGCCCCAGCATTTT.

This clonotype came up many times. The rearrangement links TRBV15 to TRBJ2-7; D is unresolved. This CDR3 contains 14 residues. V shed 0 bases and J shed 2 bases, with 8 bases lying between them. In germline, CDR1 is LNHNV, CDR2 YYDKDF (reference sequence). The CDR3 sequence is CATSRDHSAYEQYF. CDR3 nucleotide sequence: TGTGCCACCAGCAGAGATCACTCAGCCTACGAGCAGTACTTC.

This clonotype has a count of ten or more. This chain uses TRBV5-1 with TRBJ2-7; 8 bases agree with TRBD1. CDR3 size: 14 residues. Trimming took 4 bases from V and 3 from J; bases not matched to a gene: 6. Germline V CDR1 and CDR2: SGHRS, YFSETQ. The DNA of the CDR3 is TGCGCCAGCAGCCTTTCAGGGGGCGGCTACGAGCAGTACTTC. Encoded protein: CASSLSGGGYEQYF.

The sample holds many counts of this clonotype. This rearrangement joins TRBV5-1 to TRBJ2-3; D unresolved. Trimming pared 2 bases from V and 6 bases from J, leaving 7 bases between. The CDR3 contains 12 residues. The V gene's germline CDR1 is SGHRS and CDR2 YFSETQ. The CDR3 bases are TGCGCCAGCAGCTTAAAGGCGGATACGCAGTATTTT. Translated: CASSLKADTQYF.

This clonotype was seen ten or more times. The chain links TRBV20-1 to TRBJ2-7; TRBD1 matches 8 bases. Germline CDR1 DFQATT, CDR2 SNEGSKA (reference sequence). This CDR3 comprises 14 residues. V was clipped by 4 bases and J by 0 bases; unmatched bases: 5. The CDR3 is CSATSGQDSYEQYF. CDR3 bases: TGCAGTGCTACCTCGGGACAGGACTCCTACGAGCAGTACTTC.

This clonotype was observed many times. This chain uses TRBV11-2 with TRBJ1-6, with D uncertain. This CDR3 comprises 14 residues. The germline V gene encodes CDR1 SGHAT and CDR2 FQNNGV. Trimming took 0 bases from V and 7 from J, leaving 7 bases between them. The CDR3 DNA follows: TGTGCCAGCAGCTTAGAGGGGTTCAATTCACCCCTCCACTTT. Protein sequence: CASSLEGFNSPLHF.

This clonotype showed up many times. The CDR3 protein is CAISDTDYEQYF. The CDR3 nucleotides read TGTGCCATCAGTGATACAGATTACGAGCAGTACTTC. The genes are TRBV10-3 and TRBJ2-7, with D hard to call. This CDR3 has 12 amino acids. CDR1 is ENHRY and CDR2 is SYGVKD in the germline V gene. Trimming took off 3 bases at V and 4 bases at J, with 7 bases between the two ends.

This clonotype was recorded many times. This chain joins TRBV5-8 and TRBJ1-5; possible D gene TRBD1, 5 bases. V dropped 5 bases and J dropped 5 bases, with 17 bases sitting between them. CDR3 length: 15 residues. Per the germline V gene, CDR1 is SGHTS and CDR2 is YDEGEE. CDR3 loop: CASSSAGGFHQPQHF. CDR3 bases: TGTGCCAGCAGTTCAGCGGGGGGATTTCATCAGCCCCAGCATTTT.

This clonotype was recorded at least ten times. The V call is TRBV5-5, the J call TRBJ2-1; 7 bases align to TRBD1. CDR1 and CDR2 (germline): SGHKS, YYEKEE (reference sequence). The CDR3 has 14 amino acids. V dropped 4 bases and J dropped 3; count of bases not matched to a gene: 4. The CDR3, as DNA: TGTGCCAGCAGCCAAAGACAGGGCTACAATGAGCAGTTCTTC. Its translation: CASSQRQGYNEQFF.

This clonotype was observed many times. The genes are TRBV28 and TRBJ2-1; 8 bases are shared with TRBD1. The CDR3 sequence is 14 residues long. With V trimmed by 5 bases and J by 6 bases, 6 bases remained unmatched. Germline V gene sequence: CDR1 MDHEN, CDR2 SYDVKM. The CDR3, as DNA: TGTGCCAGCAGTGGAACGACAGGGGTCAATGAGCAGTTCTTC. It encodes CASSGTTGVNEQFF.

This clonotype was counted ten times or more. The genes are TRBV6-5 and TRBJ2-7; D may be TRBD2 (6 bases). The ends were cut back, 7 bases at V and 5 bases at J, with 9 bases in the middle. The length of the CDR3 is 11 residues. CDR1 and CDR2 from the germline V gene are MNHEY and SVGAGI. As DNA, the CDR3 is TGTGCCAGCACCCGGGGGAACGAGCAGTACTTC. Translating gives CASTRGNEQYF.